Presented here are 3 T cell receptor beta chains from one specimen sequenced in a study of blood T cell repertoires in COVID-19. The data were produced by immunoSEQ multiplex PCR, yet TCRdb's version contains in-frame clones alone and is incomplete. The repertoire has some 120,000 clones, 90% of them found once; the top ten carry roughly 1.9%. Sequencing used peripheral blood. These receptors came from a human donor with active COVID-19. The donor label of this sample is uncertain.

The chain has TRBV27 and TRBJ1-1, with 10 bases that match TRBD1. Germline CDR1 and CDR2: MNHEY and SMNVEV (reference sequence). The trim removed 3 bases at V and 4 bases at J, leaving 5 bases unmatched. The CDR3 length is 15 residues. CDR3 loop: CASSFVDRGGTEAFF. CDR3 nucleotides: TGTGCCAGCAGTTTTGTGGACAGGGGGGGCACTGAAGCTTTCTTT.

The chain carries TRBV7-2 and TRBJ2-7; TRBD1 matches at 7 bases. The CDR3 extends over 12 amino acids. J gave up 4 bases and V 5 bases, and 2 bases lay outside the gene matches. Germline assignment: CDR1 SGHTA and CDR2 FQGNSA. The CDR3 loop is CASSPGGYEQYF. CDR3 DNA sequence: TGTGCCAGCAGCCCAGGGGGATACGAGCAGTACTTC.

This clone appeared once. The rearrangement uses TRBV7-9 and TRBJ2-7, with 8 bases that match TRBD1. Germline values: CDR1 SEHNR, CDR2 FQNEAQ (reference sequence). Trimming took 2 bases from V and 6 from J; bases not matched to a gene: 0. The CDR3 sequence is 12 residues long. The CDR3 DNA reads as TGTGCCAGCAGCTTACAGGGGGCCGAGCAGTACTTC. Translation: CASSLQGAEQYF.